The clone carrying this TCR beta chain was seen once. The data originate from a study of control samples from healthy donors and cancer patients. V was trimmed by 4 bases and J by 2 bases, leaving 13 bases between them. Germline CDR1 is SGHRS and CDR2 is YFSETQ. The CDR3 is 14 amino acids. Clones were read by immunoSEQ multiplex PCR, and TCRdb kept only the in-frame ones, dropping some. The sample lists tens of thousands of clones, approximately 88% occurring once. The clonotype originates from a man in his sixties or seventies with lung cancer. Sequenced input: PBMCs. The chain uses TRBV5-1 and TRBJ2-7, with D possibly being TRBD1 or TRBD2 (6 bases each). The CDR3 reads CASSPEGHPYEQYF. The DNA of the CDR3 is TGCGCCAGCAGCCCGGAGGGACATCCCTACGAGCAGTACTTC.